This T cell receptor beta chain was observed in a study of T cell responses to AZD1222 COVID-19 vaccine. Findings of the study overall: The breadth and depth of Spike-specific TCRs increased once two AZD1222 doses had been given. Clonal diversity was possibly underestimated; the donors were predominantly white British and more often female. Among spike-specific TCRs, nearly half reportedly target unmutated variant regions.

Comments on this clone: What it binds is unknown.

The protocol was immunoSEQ multiplex PCR, while the TCRdb copy is restricted to in-frame clones and leaves out a portion. The table has about 91,000 clones, approximately 90% seen once; the top ten hold about 3%. V lost 4 bases and J lost 0; bases outside the gene matches: 6. CDR1 is SGHKS, CDR2 YYEKEE, per germline (reference sequence). This CDR3 has 15 amino acids. This TCR was sampled from an adult who received the AZD1222 COVID-19 vaccine. The sample here was peripheral blood, taken 28 days after the second AZD1222 dose. The rearrangement links TRBV5-5 to TRBJ2-7, with 8 bases fitting TRBD1. CDR3 DNA: TGTGCCAGCAGCCAGAGAACAGGGGGCTCCTACGAGCAGTACTTC. Its protein is CASSQRTGGSYEQYF.